Following are 5 T cell receptor beta chains from one sample sequenced in a study of cytomegalovirus exposure and HLA in healthy donors. The PCR had 60 Vbeta and 13 Jbeta primers. Measured with immunoSEQ multiplex PCR; TCRdb has only the in-frame clones, and not every one. The top ten clones hold 7.5% to 9% of a sample with about 120,000 clones, under 90% of them seen once. The specimen sequenced was PBMCs. All receptors come from a female donor in good health and CMV-seropositive.

This clone was observed once. The chain uses TRBV6-1 and TRBJ2-5; the match to TRBD1 covers 8 bases. CDR3 size: 14 residues. The trim removed 7 bases at V and 5 bases at J, leaving 9 bases unmatched. Per the germline V gene, CDR1 is MNHNS and CDR2 is SASEGT. The CDR3 is CASTSDRVRETQYF. The CDR3 DNA reads as TGTGCCAGCACCTCGGACAGGGTGAGGGAGACCCAGTACTTC.

The V call is TRBV29-1, the J call TRBJ1-3; 9 bases fit TRBD1. CDR3 size: 14 residues. Losses at the gene ends were 1 base for V and 3 bases for J; bases not matched to a gene: 1. Germline assignment: CDR1 SQVTM and CDR2 ANQGSEA. In DNA form, the CDR3 reads TGCAGCGTTGAAGGGGACAGGGTTGGAAACACCATATATTTT. Protein product: CSVEGDRVGNTIYF.

CDR3 nucleotides: TGTGCCAGCAGCTGGGACTCGTACGAGCAGTACTTC. It codes for CASSWDSYEQYF. The gene calls are TRBV5-4 and TRBJ2-7, with a tentative D call TRBD2 (6 bases). CDR1 and CDR2 from the germline V gene are SGHNT and YYREEE (reference sequence). Trimming removed 3 bases at V and 4 bases at J, with 8 bases between. This CDR3 has 12 residues.

The V and J genes are TRBV6-1 and TRBJ1-1; D is unresolved. The V gene lost 6 bases and the J gene lost 1 base, with 6 bases spanning the gap. This CDR3 has 12 amino acids. CDR1 and CDR2 (germline): MNHNS, SASEGT. Written as DNA, the CDR3 is TGTGCCAGCAGGCCCAGGAACACTGAAGCTTTCTTT. Translating gives CASRPRNTEAFF.

This chain joins TRBV9 and TRBJ2-5; 10 nucleotides match TRBD2. The CDR3 runs to 14 residues. J was trimmed by 5 bases and V by 1 base; bases with no gene match: 2. The germline CDR1 and CDR2 sequences are SGDLS and YYNGEE. CDR3 sequence reads: CASSVTSGAETQYF. The CDR3 DNA reads as TGTGCCAGCAGCGTAACTAGCGGGGCGGAGACCCAGTACTTC.